These 29 T cell receptor beta chains came from one sample sequenced in a study of Graves' ophthalmopathy and Graves' hyperthyroidism. RNA transcripts provided the template for amplifying TCR beta CDR3 regions. First-round RT-PCR relied on HTBI primers, and a second-round multiplex PCR came next. From the multiplex PCR reads, TCRdb called clonotypes with MiXCR, one entry per CDR3 protein. The sample lists 150,000 to 200,000 distinct CDR3 sequences; 30% to 45% were seen once. The sample taken for sequencing was peripheral blood. All receptors derive from a young man with Graves' ophthalmopathy.

This clonotype has ten or more counts. The chain has TRBV12-3 or TRBV12-4 and TRBJ2-7; D is unresolved. CDR3 length: 14 amino acids. V was cut by 3 bases and J by 2 bases, with 11 bases left in between. The CDR3 DNA reads TGTGCCAGCAGTTTCGGACCCTCGGCCTACGAGCAGTACTTC. It yields the protein CASSFGPSAYEQYF.

This clonotype was recorded many times. The rearrangement uses TRBV15 and TRBJ1-2; D is unresolved. Trimming took off 0 bases at V and 4 bases at J, with 12 bases between the two ends. The CDR3 runs to 15 residues. Germline V gives CDR1 LNHNV, CDR2 YYDKDF (reference sequence). CDR3: CATSRDGQSFYGYTF. The DNA of the CDR3 is TGTGCCACCAGCAGAGATGGGCAGAGCTTCTATGGCTACACCTTC.

There are many counts of this clonotype. This chain uses TRBV15 with TRBJ1-2; 7 bases are shared with TRBD1. V was pared by 6 bases and J by 6 bases, with 16 bases of the junction left unmatched. The length of the CDR3 is 16 residues. The germline gives CDR1 LNHNV, CDR2 YYDKDF (reference sequence). The CDR3 here is CATSATPKGAGDGYTF. CDR3 nucleotides: TGTGCCACCAGTGCAACGCCGAAGGGGGCTGGAGATGGCTACACCTTC. The variable domain in full, with the rest retrieved from reference TRBV15 and TRBJ1-2, is DAMVIQNPRYQVTQFGKPVTLSCSQTLNHNVMYWYQQKSSQAPKLLFHYYDKDFNNEADTPDNFQSRRPNTSFCFLDIRSPGLGDTAMYLCATSATPKGAGDGYTFGSGTRLTVV.

The J gene is TRBJ2-5, the V gene TRBV24-1; tentative D call: TRBD1 (6 bases). V gave up 4 bases and J gave up 4 bases, with 12 bases separating them. The germline V gene encodes CDR1 KGHDR and CDR2 SFDVKD. This CDR3 spans 14 amino acids. Here the CDR3 reads CATSDHTGPETQYF. The CDR3 region has the DNA TGTGCCACCAGTGACCATACAGGGCCAGAGACCCAGTACTTC.

This clonotype has at least ten counts. The chain joins TRBV10-3 to TRBJ2-7, with TRBD1 as a possible D gene (5 bases). V was pared by 3 bases and J by 6 bases, with 12 bases between. Germline CDR1 ENHRY, CDR2 SYGVKD. This CDR3 has 13 residues. The CDR3 coding sequence is TGTGCCATCAGTGACAGGGTCCCGGGCGAGCAGTACTTC. The encoded protein is CAISDRVPGEQYF.

This clonotype was recorded at least ten times. The chain recombines TRBV30 with TRBJ1-1, with 10 bases fitting TRBD1. CDR3 length: 13 amino acids. The ends lost 6 bases at V and 0 bases at J; junction bases unmatched: 1. Per the germline V gene, CDR1 is GTSNPN and CDR2 is SVGIG (reference sequence). The CDR3 sequence is CACGTGVNTEAFF. The CDR3 coding sequence is TGTGCCTGCGGGACAGGGGTGAACACTGAAGCTTTCTTT.

The table lists this clonotype with many counts. V is TRBV27 and J is TRBJ2-7; tentatively, D is TRBD2 (6 bases). The CDR3 has 11 amino acids. Germline CDR1 MNHEY, CDR2 SMNVEV (reference sequence). With 6 bases removed from V and 9 bases from J, the gap between germline ends came to 12 bases. The CDR3 region has the DNA TGTGCCAGCAGGGAGGGTATTCTGCAGTACTTC. It encodes CASREGILQYF.

This clonotype was seen many times. The gene calls are TRBV28 and TRBJ2-7; D is unclear. This CDR3 comprises 15 residues. Germline values: CDR1 MDHEN, CDR2 SYDVKM. Deletions cut 5 bases from V and 3 bases from J, with 17 bases between. The CDR3 spells CASSIPALGVYEQYF. The CDR3 DNA reads as TGTGCCAGCAGTATTCCGGCTTTGGGCGTCTACGAGCAGTACTTC.

This clonotype has ten or more counts. V is TRBV29-1 and J is TRBJ2-5; 8 nucleotides align to TRBD1. Trimming at V came to 3 bases and at J to 6 bases, leaving 9 bases not matched to a gene. The V gene's germline CDR1 is SQVTM and CDR2 ANQGSEA. The CDR3 runs 14 residues. The chain's CDR3 is CSVDTGGSEKTQYF. CDR3 nucleotide sequence: TGCAGCGTTGATACAGGGGGAAGTGAGAAGACCCAGTACTTC.

The sample holds many counts of this clonotype. J is TRBJ1-1 and V is TRBV20-1; D is undetermined. This CDR3 comprises 15 residues. V was pared by 0 bases and J by 3 bases, with 14 bases between. Germline CDR1 reads DFQATT; CDR2 reads SNEGSKA (reference sequence). CDR3 bases: TGCAGTGCTAGAGATCTCGGAAGAGAGGACACTGAAGCTTTCTTT. As protein: CSARDLGREDTEAFF.

This clonotype was observed at least ten times. The chain is built from TRBV7-2 and TRBJ2-7, with D possibly being TRBD2 (5 bases). This CDR3 comprises 19 residues. V was clipped by 0 bases and J by 9 bases, with 30 bases between them. CDR1 SGHTA and CDR2 FQGNSA come from the germline V gene. The CDR3 loop is CASSLAGFPLRWIPRGQYF. The DNA of the CDR3 is TGTGCCAGCAGCTTAGCAGGATTTCCCCTCCGCTGGATCCCCCGGGGGCAGTACTTC.

The rearrangement joins TRBV28 to TRBJ2-7; TRBD2 matches at 14 bases. Trimming removed 6 bases from V and 3 bases from J; junction bases left unmatched: 13. Germline loops: CDR1 MDHEN, CDR2 SYDVKM. The CDR3 has 18 amino acids. The CDR3 is CASRRSGTSGRPGYEQYF. In DNA form, the CDR3 reads TGTGCCAGCAGAAGGTCCGGGACTAGCGGGAGACCAGGCTACGAGCAGTACTTC. The variable domain in full, with the rest retrieved from reference TRBV28 and TRBJ2-7, is DVKVTQSSRYLVKRTGEKVFLECVQDMDHENMFWYRQDPGLGLRLIYFSYDVKMKEKGDIPEGYSVSREKKERFSLILESASTNQTSMYLCASRRSGTSGRPGYEQYFGPGTRLTVT.

In its sample, this clonotype was seen many times. The chain joins TRBV28 to TRBJ1-6, with D possibly matching TRBD1 (5 bases). V shed 5 bases and J shed 6 bases, with 14 bases lying between them. The length of the CDR3 is 15 residues. CDR1 and CDR2 from the germline V gene are MDHEN and SYDVKM. The CDR3 is CASSRGGTANSPLHF. The CDR3 nucleotides read TGTGCCAGCAGTAGGGGCGGGACGGCTAATTCACCCCTCCACTTT. Combining the CDR3 with reference TRBV28 and TRBJ1-6 gives the whole variable domain DVKVTQSSRYLVKRTGEKVFLECVQDMDHENMFWYRQDPGLGLRLIYFSYDVKMKEKGDIPEGYSVSREKKERFSLILESASTNQTSMYLCASSRGGTANSPLHFGNGTRLTVT.

This clonotype occurred many times. V is TRBV6-6 and J is TRBJ2-2, with a possible D match to TRBD2 (6 bases). Deletions cut 4 bases from V and 1 base from J, with 22 bases between. CDR3 size: 19 residues. CDR1 and CDR2 (germline): MNHNY, SVGAGI (reference sequence). CDR3 sequence: CASSSSGDWLQKNTGELFF. Written as DNA, the CDR3 is TGTGCCAGCAGTTCGTCGGGAGATTGGCTCCAAAAGAACACCGGGGAGCTGTTTTTT.

At least ten counts were recorded for this clonotype. The chain links TRBV12-3 or TRBV12-4 to TRBJ1-1; D call uncertain. The ends were cut back, 3 bases at V and 4 bases at J, with 9 bases in the middle. The CDR3 spans 13 residues. The DNA for the CDR3 is TGTGCCAGCAGTTTCGTATCAGTCACTGAAGCTTTCTTT. It specifies CASSFVSVTEAFF.

The chain employs TRBV15 and TRBJ2-7; 9 nucleotides align to TRBD1. V gave up 5 bases and J gave up 5 bases; unmatched junction bases: 10. CDR1 LNHNV and CDR2 YYDKDF come from the germline V gene (reference sequence). The CDR3 length is 15 residues. The CDR3 DNA is TGTGCCACCAGCCAACCGGGGACAGGGACTGACGAGCAGTACTTC. It translates to CATSQPGTGTDEQYF.

The chain carries TRBV20-1 and TRBJ2-7; 8 bases fit TRBD2. V gave up 2 bases and J gave up 3 bases; unmatched junction bases: 3. This CDR3 spans 13 amino acids. Germline V gene sequence: CDR1 DFQATT, CDR2 SNEGSKA (reference sequence). CDR3 coding DNA: TGCAGTGCTAGACTTCTAGCGGGCTACGAGCAGTACTTC. Its protein product is CSARLLAGYEQYF.

This clonotype was recorded many times. The V gene is TRBV7-9, the J gene TRBJ2-7; a weak D match, TRBD1 (6 bases). Germline assignment: CDR1 SEHNR and CDR2 FQNEAQ (reference sequence). V was cut by 5 bases and J by 5 bases, with 13 bases left in between. The CDR3 sequence is 13 residues long. In nucleotides, the CDR3 is TGTGCCAGCAGCGCTTGGGACACCAACGAGCAGTACTTC. Amino acids: CASSAWDTNEQYF. Supplemented by reference TRBV7-9 and TRBJ2-7, the full variable domain reads DTGVSQNPRHKITKRGQNVTFRCDPISEHNRLYWYRQTLGQGPEFLTYFQNEAQLEKSRLLSDRFSAERPKGSFSTLEIQRTEQGDSAMYLCASSAWDTNEQYFGPGTRLTVT.

This clonotype was picked up many times. The gene calls are TRBV6-2 or TRBV6-3 and TRBJ1-1; 9 bases map to TRBD1. Losses at the gene ends were 4 bases for V and 2 bases for J; bases not matched to a gene: 5. The CDR3 runs to 15 residues. The germline V gene encodes CDR1 MNHEY and CDR2 SVGEGT. The CDR3 loop is CASSFSDRGNTEAFF. DNA of the CDR3: TGTGCCAGCAGTTTCTCGGACAGGGGAAACACTGAAGCTTTCTTT.

This clonotype was seen only a few times. The CDR3 is CASSLREGGSPLHF. The CDR3 DNA reads as TGTGCCAGCAGCTTGCGGGAGGGAGGCTCACCCCTCCACTTT. The chain has TRBV7-2 and TRBJ1-6; no clear D. CDR1 SGHTA and CDR2 FQGNSA come from the germline V gene. This CDR3 comprises 14 residues. Trimming pared 3 bases from V and 10 bases from J, leaving 13 bases between.

In its sample, this clonotype was seen a few times. The chain couples TRBV28 to TRBJ2-5; TRBD2 agrees at 10 bases. CDR1 and CDR2 from the germline V gene are MDHEN and SYDVKM. The V segment lost 5 bases and the J segment 5 bases; nucleotides outside the gene matches: 8. The CDR3 totals 15 residues. DNA for the CDR3: TGTGCCAGCAGTCGTCCAGCGGGAGGGCCGGAGACCCAGTACTTC. Translating it yields CASSRPAGGPETQYF. Full variable domain (remainder filled in from reference TRBV28 and TRBJ2-5): DVKVTQSSRYLVKRTGEKVFLECVQDMDHENMFWYRQDPGLGLRLIYFSYDVKMKEKGDIPEGYSVSREKKERFSLILESASTNQTSMYLCASSRPAGGPETQYFGPGTRLLVL.

The genes are TRBV27 and TRBJ2-5; unclear D gene. The CDR3 sequence is 13 residues long. Germline CDR1 is MNHEY and CDR2 is SMNVEV (reference sequence). Trimming removed 6 bases from V and 2 bases from J, with 10 bases in between. This CDR3 reads CASRPWGQETQYF. For the CDR3, the DNA is TGTGCCAGCAGACCCTGGGGTCAAGAGACCCAGTACTTC.

The table lists this clonotype with many counts. This chain links TRBV20-1 with TRBJ1-6; 7 bases match TRBD1. V dropped 6 bases and J dropped 4; count of bases not matched to a gene: 6. The CDR3 is 14 residues long. Looked up from germline, CDR1 is DFQATT and CDR2 is SNEGSKA (reference sequence). CDR3 sequence: CSAQSGQYNSPLHF. CDR3 DNA: TGCAGTGCACAGTCGGGACAGTATAATTCACCCCTCCACTTT.

In its sample, this clonotype was seen a few times. The chain combines TRBV28 with TRBJ1-1; maybe TRBD1 (6 bases). The germline gives CDR1 MDHEN, CDR2 SYDVKM. Trimming removed 7 bases from V and 6 bases from J, with 24 bases in between. This CDR3 has 16 residues. The CDR3 DNA reads as TGTGCCAGCACCGAACGATTAGGGACACCTGGGGCTGAAGCTTTCTTT. Translation gives CASTERLGTPGAEAFF.

V is TRBV7-6 and J is TRBJ1-1, with D unresolved. V lost 1 base to trimming and J lost 3 bases, with 12 bases between them. This CDR3 is 15 amino acids long. In germline, CDR1 is SGHVS, CDR2 FNYEAQ. The CDR3 spells CASSLGGSGHTEAFF. CDR3 sequence (DNA): TGTGCCAGCAGCTTAGGAGGTAGTGGCCACACTGAAGCTTTCTTT.

This clonotype was seen many times. This chain connects TRBV27 to TRBJ2-2, with 8 bases matching TRBD1. J lost 4 bases, V lost 5 bases, and 12 bases had no gene match. The CDR3 consists of 17 residues. In germline, CDR1 is MNHEY, CDR2 SMNVEV (reference sequence). The CDR3 nucleotides are TGTGCCAGCAGTCGGTTCTCAGGGGGCGCGGGCACCGGGGAGCTGTTTTTT. It translates to CASSRFSGGAGTGELFF.

This clonotype has a count of ten or more. The chain is built from TRBV6-2 or TRBV6-3 and TRBJ2-7; TRBD2 agrees at 12 bases. Germline values: CDR1 MNHEY, CDR2 SVGEGT. With 2 bases clipped from V and 4 bases from J, the junction kept 9 bases outside the gene matches. This CDR3 is 17 amino acids long. The chain's CDR3 is CASSYPTSGRSRYEQYF. The CDR3 region has the DNA TGTGCCAGCAGTTACCCGACTAGCGGGAGATCCAGGTACGAGCAGTACTTC.

This clonotype was seen repeatedly, ten times or more. The gene calls are TRBV10-2 and TRBJ2-7, with 9 bases identical to TRBD2. Looked up from germline, CDR1 is WSHSY and CDR2 is SAAADI. The CDR3 is made up of 14 amino acids. V gave up 8 bases and J gave up 1 base; unmatched junction bases: 6. This CDR3 is CASRAGLASYEQYF. CDR3 nucleotide sequence: TGCGCCAGCCGTGCGGGACTAGCTTCCTACGAGCAGTACTTC.

The chain employs TRBV6-1 and TRBJ2-7; D not certain. Germline values: CDR1 MNHNS, CDR2 SASEGT. V was trimmed by 5 bases and J by 4 bases, leaving 21 bases between them. This CDR3 has 16 amino acids. CDR3 residues: CASSSPYGVWGYEQYF. The CDR3 nucleotides are TGTGCCAGCAGTAGTCCTTATGGTGTATGGGGATACGAGCAGTACTTC.